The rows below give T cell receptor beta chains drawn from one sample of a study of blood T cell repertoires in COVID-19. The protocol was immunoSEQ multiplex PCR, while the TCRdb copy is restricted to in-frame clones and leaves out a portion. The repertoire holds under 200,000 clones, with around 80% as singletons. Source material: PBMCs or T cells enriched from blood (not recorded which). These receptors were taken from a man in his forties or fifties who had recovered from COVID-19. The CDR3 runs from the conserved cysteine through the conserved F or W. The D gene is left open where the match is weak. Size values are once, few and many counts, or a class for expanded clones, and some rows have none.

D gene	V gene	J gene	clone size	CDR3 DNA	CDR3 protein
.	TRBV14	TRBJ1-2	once	TGTGCCAGCAGCCAAGATTACAGGGACGGCTACACCTTC	CASSQDYRDGYTF
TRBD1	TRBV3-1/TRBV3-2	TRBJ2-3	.	TGTGCCAGCAGCCCCACAGGGGGCTCTACGCAGTATTTT	CASSPTGGSTQYF
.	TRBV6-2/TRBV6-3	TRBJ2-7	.	TGTGCCAGCAGTTACTCGGGCAGGGGAAGCTCCTACGAGCAGTACTTC	CASSYSGRGSSYEQYF
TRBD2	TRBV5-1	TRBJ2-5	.	TGCGCCAGCAGCCCGGGACTAGCGGGGGGGAAAGAGACCCAGTACTTC	CASSPGLAGGKETQYF
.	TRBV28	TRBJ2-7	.	TGTGCCAGCAGCCCCGGTGACAGTTACGAGCAGTACTTC	CASSPGDSYEQYF
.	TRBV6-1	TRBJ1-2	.	TGTGCCAGCAGTCCATGGAGGGGGGGCATTATTGGCTACACCTTC	CASSPWRGGIIGYTF
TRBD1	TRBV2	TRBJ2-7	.	TGTGCCAGCAGTCAACAATACAGGGGCGAGCAGTACTTC	CASSQQYRGEQYF
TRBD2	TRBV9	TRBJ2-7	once	TGTGCCAGCAGTTCCCAAAGCGGGGGTGTATACGAGCAGTACTTC	CASSSQSGGVYEQYF
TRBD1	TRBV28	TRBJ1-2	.	TGTGCCAGCAGTTCCCTACTACTCATCAGACAGGGTCTCGACTATGGCTACACCTTC	CASSSLLLIRQGLDYGYTF
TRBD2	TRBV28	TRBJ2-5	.	TGTGCCAGCTGTTTCCGGGGGGGGTGGGAGACCCAGTACTTC	CASCFRGGWETQYF
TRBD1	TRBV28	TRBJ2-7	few	TGTGCCAGCCAAATGGGGACAGTTTCACGCGAGCAGTACTTC	CASQMGTVSREQYF
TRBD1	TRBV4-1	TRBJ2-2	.	TGCGCCAGCAGCCAAGATCGGGGTCGCTCGGACAGGGCCACCGGGGAGCTGTTTTTT	CASSQDRGRSDRATGELFF
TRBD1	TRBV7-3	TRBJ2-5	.	TGTGCCAGCAGCTCCGGACAGGGTTTAGGAGAGACCCAGTACTTC	CASSSGQGLGETQYF
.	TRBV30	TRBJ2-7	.	TGTGCCTGGAGTTATCTCCACGAGCAGTACTTC	CAWSYLHEQYF
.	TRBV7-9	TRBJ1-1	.	TGTGCCTCAATACCAGGGCGAGTGGCCACTGAAGCTTTCTTT	CASIPGRVATEAFF
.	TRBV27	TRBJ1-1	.	TGTGCCAGCAGTCCTGACTCCGGACGGACAGCGACTGAAGCTTTCTTT	CASSPDSGRTATEAFF
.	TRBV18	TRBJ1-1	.	TGTGCCAGCGTAGCGGACATGAACACTGAAGCTTTCTTT	CASVADMNTEAFF
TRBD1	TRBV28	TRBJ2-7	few	TGTGCCAGCAGAACCCCGGGACAGGGCCATATGCGGCAGTACTTC	CASRTPGQGHMRQYF
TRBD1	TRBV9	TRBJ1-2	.	TGTGCCAGCAGCGCGGGACAGGGGGATGGCTACACCTTC	CASSAGQGDGYTF
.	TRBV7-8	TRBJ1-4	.	TGTGCCAGCAGCATAAGGGGGTTAGCTAATGAAAAACTGTTTTTT	CASSIRGLANEKLFF
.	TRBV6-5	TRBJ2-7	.	TGTGCCAGCAGGGTCATACAGGCCTCCTACGAGCAGTACTTC	CASRVIQASYEQYF
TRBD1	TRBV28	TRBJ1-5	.	TGTGCCAGCAGAGATGGGACAGGGGGCTATCAGCCCCAGCATTTT	CASRDGTGGYQPQHF
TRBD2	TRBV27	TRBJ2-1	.	TGTGCCAGCAGTTTCCCCGGACTAGCGGGGGGCTGGGAGCAGTTCTTC	CASSFPGLAGGWEQFF